This T cell receptor (beta chain) was retrieved from a study of response to subunit inactivated influenza vaccine. Study-level results: It was suggested by the authors that few new T cells are recruited by each seasonal influenza vaccination.

TCRdb re-called the RT-PCR reads through MiXCR, storing one row per CDR3 protein. The table lists 550,000 to 600,000 distinct CDR3 sequences, about 11% of them singletons, with about 10% in the top ten. A note on this clonotype: The target antigen is unknown.

The germline V gene has CDR1 LNHNV and CDR2 YYDKDF (reference sequence). The V end lost 0 bases, the J end lost 0 bases, and 15 bases lay between the germline ends. This CDR3 region has 19 residues. This receptor was taken from a man aged 45-65 years who received an inactivated influenza vaccine. The chain links TRBV15 to TRBJ2-6, with D possibly TRBD2 on 5 matching bases. This specimen was PBMCs from blood, taken on the day of vaccination. The CDR3 protein is CATSRDTGRGSSGANVLTF. The DNA for the CDR3 is TGTGCCACCAGCAGAGATACTGGTCGGGGTAGCTCTGGGGCCAACGTCCTGACTTTC. The full variable domain, in which reference TRBV15 and TRBJ2-6 provide the parts outside the CDR3, is DAMVIQNPRYQVTQFGKPVTLSCSQTLNHNVMYWYQQKSSQAPKLLFHYYDKDFNNEADTPDNFQSRRPNTSFCFLDIRSPGLGDTAMYLCATSRDTGRGSSGANVLTFGAGSRLTVL.